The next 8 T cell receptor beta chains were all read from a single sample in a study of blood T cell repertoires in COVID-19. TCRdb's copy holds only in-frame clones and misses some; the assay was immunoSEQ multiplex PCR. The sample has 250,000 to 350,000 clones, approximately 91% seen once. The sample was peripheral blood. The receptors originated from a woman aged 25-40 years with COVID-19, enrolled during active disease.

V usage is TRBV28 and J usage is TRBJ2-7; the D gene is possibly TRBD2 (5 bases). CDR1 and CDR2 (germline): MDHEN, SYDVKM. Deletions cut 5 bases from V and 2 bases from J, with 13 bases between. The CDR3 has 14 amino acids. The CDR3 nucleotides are TGTGCCAGCAGTGGGAGACGGAGTACCTACGAGCAGTACTTC. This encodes CASSGRRSTYEQYF.

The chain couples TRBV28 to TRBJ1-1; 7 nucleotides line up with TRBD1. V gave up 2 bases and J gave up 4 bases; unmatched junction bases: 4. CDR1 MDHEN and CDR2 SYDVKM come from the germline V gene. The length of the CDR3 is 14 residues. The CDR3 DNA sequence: TGTGCCAGCAGTTTAGGGACAGTGGGCACTGAAGCTTTCTTT. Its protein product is CASSLGTVGTEAFF.

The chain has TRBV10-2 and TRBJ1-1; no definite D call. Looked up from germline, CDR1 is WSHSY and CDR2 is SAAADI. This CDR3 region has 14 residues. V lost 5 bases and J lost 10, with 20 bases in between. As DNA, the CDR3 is TGCGCCAGCAGTTCATCGACCCGACGCTCGGGAGCTTTCTTT. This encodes CASSSSTRRSGAFF.

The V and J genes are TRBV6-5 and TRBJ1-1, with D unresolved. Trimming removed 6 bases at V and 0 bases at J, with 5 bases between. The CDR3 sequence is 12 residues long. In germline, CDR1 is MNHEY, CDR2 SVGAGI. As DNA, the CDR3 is TGTGCCAGCAGGCGGATGAACACTGAAGCTTTCTTT. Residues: CASRRMNTEAFF.

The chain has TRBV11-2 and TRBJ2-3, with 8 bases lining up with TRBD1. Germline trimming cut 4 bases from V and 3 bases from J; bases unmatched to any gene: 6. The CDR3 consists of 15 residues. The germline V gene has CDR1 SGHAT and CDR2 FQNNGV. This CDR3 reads CASSSGTGWTDTQYF. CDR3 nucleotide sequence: TGTGCCAGCAGCTCAGGGACAGGTTGGACAGATACGCAGTATTTT.

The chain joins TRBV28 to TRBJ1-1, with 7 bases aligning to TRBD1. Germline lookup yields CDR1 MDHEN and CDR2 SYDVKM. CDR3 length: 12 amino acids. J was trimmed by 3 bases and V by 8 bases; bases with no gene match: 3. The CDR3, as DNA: TGTGCCAGCGGAACAGGGGACACTGAAGCTTTCTTT. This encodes CASGTGDTEAFF.

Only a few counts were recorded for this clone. This CDR3 reads CASSPGQGNEQYF. The CDR3 region has the DNA TGTGCCAGCAGCCCGGGACAGGGGAACGAGCAGTACTTC. The J gene is TRBJ2-7, the V gene TRBV13; 10 nucleotides align to TRBD1. Germline V lookup: CDR1 PRHDT, CDR2 FYEKMQ (reference sequence). The CDR3 is 13 amino acids. V lost 5 bases, J lost 5 bases, and 3 bases stayed unmatched. The entire variable domain, with the rest obtained from reference TRBV13 and TRBJ2-7, is as follows: AAGVIQSPRHLIKEKRETATLKCYPIPRHDTVYWYQQGPGQDPQFLISFYEKMQSDKGSIPDRFSAQQFSDYHSELNMSSLELGDSALYFCASSPGQGNEQYFGPGTRLTVT.

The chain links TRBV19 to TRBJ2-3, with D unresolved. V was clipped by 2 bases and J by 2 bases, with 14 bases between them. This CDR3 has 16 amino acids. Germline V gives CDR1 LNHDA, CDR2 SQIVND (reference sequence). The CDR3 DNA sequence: TGTGCCAGTAGTATAATGGGCCCATCGTTCACAGATACGCAGTATTTT. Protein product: CASSIMGPSFTDTQYF.